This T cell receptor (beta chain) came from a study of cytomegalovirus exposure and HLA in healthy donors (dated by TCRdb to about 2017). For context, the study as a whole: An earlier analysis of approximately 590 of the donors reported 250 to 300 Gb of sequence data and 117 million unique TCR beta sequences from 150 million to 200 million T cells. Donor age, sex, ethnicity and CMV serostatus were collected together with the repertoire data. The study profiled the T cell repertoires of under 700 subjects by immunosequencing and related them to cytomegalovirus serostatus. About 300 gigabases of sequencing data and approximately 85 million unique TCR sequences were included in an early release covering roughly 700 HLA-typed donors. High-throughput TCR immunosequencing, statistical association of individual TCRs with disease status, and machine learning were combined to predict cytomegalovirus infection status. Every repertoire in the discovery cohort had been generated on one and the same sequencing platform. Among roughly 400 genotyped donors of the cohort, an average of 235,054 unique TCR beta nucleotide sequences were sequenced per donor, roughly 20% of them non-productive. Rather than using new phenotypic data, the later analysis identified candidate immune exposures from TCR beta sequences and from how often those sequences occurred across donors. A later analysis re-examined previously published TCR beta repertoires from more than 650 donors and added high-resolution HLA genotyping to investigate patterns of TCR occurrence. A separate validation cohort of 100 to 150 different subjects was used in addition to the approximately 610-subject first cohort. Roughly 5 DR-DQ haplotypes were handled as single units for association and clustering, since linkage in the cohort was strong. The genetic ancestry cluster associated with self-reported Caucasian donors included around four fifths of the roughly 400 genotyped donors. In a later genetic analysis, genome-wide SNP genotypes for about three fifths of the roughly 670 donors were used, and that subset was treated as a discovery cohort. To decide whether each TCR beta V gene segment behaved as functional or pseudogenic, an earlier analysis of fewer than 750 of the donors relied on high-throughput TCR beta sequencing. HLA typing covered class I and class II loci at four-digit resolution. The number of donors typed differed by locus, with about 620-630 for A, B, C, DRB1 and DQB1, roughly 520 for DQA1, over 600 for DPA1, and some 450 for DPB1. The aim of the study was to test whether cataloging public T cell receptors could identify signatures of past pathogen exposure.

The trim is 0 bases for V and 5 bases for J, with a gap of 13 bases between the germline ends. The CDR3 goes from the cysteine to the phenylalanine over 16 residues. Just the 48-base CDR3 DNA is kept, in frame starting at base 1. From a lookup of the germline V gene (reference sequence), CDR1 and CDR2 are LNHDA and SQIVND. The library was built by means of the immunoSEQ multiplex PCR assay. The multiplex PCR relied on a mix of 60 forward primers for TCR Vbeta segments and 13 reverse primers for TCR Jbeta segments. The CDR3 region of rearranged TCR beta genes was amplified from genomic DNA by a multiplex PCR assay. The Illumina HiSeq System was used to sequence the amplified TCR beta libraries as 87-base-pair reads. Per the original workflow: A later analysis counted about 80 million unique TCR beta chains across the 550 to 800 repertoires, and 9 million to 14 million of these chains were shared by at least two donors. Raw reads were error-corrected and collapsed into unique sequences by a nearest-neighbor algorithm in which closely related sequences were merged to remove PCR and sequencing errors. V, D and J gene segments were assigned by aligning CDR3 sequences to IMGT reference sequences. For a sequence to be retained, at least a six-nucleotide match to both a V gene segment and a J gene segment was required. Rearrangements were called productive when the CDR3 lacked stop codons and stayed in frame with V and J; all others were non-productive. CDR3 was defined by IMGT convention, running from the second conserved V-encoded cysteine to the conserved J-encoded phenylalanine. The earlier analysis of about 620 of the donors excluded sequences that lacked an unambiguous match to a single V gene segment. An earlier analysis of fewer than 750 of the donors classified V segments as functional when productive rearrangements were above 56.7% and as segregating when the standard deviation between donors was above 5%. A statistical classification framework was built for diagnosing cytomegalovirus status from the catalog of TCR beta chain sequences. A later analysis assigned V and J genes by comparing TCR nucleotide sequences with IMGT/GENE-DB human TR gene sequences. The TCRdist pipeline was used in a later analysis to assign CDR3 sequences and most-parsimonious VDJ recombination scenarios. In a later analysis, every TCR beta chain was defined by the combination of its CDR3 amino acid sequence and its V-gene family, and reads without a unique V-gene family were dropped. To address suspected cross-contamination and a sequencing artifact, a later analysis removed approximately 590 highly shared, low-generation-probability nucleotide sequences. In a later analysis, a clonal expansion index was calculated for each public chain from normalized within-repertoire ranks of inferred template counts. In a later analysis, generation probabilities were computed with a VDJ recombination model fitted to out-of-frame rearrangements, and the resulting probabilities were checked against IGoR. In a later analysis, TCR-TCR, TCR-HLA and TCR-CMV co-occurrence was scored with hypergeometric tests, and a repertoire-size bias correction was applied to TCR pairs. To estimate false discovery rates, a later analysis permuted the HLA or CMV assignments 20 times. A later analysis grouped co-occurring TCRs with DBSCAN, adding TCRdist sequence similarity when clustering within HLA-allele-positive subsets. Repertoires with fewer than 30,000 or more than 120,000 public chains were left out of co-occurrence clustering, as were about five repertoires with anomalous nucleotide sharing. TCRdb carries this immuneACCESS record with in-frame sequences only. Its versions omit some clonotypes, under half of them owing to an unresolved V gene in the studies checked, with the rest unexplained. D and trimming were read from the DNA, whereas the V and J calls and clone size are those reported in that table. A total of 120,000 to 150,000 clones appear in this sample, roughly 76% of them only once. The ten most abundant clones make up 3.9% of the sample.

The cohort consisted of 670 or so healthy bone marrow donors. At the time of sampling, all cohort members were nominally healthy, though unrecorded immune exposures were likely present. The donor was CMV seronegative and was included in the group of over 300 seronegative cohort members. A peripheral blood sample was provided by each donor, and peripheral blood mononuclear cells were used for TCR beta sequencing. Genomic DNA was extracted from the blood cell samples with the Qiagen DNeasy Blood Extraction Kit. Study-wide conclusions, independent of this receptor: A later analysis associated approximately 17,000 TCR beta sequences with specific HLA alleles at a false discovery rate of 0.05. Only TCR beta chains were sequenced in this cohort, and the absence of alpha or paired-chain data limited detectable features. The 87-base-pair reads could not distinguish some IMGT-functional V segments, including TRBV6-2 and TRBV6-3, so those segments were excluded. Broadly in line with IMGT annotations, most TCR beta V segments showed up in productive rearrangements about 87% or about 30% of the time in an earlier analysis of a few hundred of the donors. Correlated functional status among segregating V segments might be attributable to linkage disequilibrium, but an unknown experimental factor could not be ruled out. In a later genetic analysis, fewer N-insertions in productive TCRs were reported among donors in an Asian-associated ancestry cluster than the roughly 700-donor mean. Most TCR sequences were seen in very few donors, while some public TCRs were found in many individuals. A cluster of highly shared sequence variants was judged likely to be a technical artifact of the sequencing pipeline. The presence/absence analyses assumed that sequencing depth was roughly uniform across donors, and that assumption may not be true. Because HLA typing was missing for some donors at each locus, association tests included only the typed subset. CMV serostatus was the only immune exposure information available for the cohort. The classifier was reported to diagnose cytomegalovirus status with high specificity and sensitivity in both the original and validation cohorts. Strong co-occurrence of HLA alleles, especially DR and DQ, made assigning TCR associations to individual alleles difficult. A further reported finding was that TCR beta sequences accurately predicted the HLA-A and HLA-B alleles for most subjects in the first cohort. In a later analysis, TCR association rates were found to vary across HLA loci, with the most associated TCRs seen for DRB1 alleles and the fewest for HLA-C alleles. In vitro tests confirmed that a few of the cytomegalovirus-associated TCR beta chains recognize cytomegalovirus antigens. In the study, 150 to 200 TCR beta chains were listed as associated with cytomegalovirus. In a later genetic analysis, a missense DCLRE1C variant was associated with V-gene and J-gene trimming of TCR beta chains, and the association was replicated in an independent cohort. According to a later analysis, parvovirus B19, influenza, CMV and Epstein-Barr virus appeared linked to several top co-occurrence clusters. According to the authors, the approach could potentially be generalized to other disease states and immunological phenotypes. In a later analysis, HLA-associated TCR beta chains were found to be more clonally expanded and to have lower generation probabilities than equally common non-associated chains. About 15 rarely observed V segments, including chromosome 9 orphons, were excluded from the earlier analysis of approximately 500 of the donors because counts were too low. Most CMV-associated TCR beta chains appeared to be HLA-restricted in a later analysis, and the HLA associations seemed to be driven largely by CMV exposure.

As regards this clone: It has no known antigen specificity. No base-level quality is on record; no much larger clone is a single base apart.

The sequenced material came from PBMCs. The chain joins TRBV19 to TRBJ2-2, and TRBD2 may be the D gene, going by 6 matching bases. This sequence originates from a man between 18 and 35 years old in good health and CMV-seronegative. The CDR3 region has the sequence CASSIEGRGGTGELFF. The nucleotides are TGTGCCAGTAGTATAGAGGGGCGGGGTGGTACCGGGGAGCTGTTTTTT. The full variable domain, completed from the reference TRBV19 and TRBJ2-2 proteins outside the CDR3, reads DGGITQSPKYLFRKEGQNVTLSCEQNLNHDAMYWYRQDPGQGLRLIYYSQIVNDFQKGDIAEGYSVSREKKESFPLTVTSAQKNPTAFYLCASSIEGRGGTGELFFGEGSRLTVL.